The 8 T cell receptor beta chains presented below share a single source sample, sequenced in a study of T cell repertoires in cytomegalovirus infection (dated by TCRdb to about 2019). Sequencing was carried out with an Illumina HiSeq 1500. TCRdb's own reprocessing of the public reads used fastp at Q25 and MiXCR and kept productive beta chains. One record per CDR3 amino acid sequence lists the most common genes and DNA. Recorded for this sample are 680,000 or so distinct CDR3 sequences; less than 40% of them occurred a single time. About 2.8% of the sample lies in the top ten. Sequencing input: PBMCs. The receptors shown here come from a human donor in good health (CMV status not recorded). Some clones in this sample may be carry-over from other donors' samples.

This clonotype showed up just a few times. The chain joins TRBV11-2 to TRBJ2-1; D uncertain. CDR1 and CDR2 (germline): SGHAT, FQNNGV. Trimming took 5 bases from V and 7 from J, leaving 18 bases between them. The CDR3 is made up of 15 amino acids. The CDR3 sequence: CASSTVRRRGNEQFF. CDR3 nucleotide sequence: TGTGCCAGCAGCACGGTTCGGCGGAGAGGTAATGAGCAGTTCTTC.

The table lists this clonotype with a few counts. The J gene is TRBJ2-7, the V gene TRBV12-3 or TRBV12-4; no clear D gene. Trimming shortened V by 1 base and J by 2 bases, and 9 bases separated the two germline ends. The CDR3 length is 14 residues. As DNA, the CDR3 is TGTGCCAGCAGTTTAGACCCCCAAACCTACGAGCAGTACTTC. Translating gives CASSLDPQTYEQYF.

This clonotype occurred a few times. The gene calls are TRBV29-1 and TRBJ2-1; D may be TRBD2 (6 bases). Germline lookup yields CDR1 SQVTM and CDR2 ANQGSEA. This CDR3 has 12 residues. Trimming took off 8 bases at V and 6 bases at J, with 14 bases between the two ends. CDR3 region: CSSGTVFNEQFF. CDR3 coding DNA: TGCAGCTCCGGGACTGTATTCAATGAGCAGTTCTTC.

The chain recombines TRBV11-1 with TRBJ2-7, with D uncertain. The V gene's germline CDR1 is SGHAT and CDR2 FQDESV (reference sequence). CDR3 length equals 16 residues. Trimming stripped 2 bases from V and 7 bases from J, with 21 bases between. The CDR3, as DNA: TGTGCCAGCAGCTTAACCCCGGAAGCGCTACCTGTGGAGCAGTACTTC. Residues: CASSLTPEALPVEQYF.

This chain connects TRBV6-1 to TRBJ1-4; D is possibly TRBD1 (5 bases). In germline, CDR1 is MNHNS, CDR2 SASEGT. Trimming left V 5 bases short and J 5 bases short, with 15 bases between. The CDR3 loop spans 15 amino acids. The CDR3 DNA reads TGTGCCAGCAGTCCTGGCGGGGGACTCAATGAAAAACTGTTTTTT. Encoded protein: CASSPGGGLNEKLFF.

The chain has TRBV12-3 or TRBV12-4 and TRBJ2-1, with D perhaps TRBD1 (6 bases). V lost 7 bases and J lost 9, with 22 bases in between. The CDR3 has 15 residues. For the CDR3, the DNA is TGTGCCAGCACCTCCACCCCGACAGGTTCAAGTGAGCAGTTCTTC. Protein product: CASTSTPTGSSEQFF.

As regards this clonotype: The junction departs from germline at one end; a sequencing error may be responsible. V gene TRBV28 combines with J gene TRBJ1-2; tentatively, D is TRBD1 (6 bases). This CDR3 is built from 12 residues. Looked up from germline, CDR1 is MDHEN and CDR2 is SYDVKM. For the CDR3, the DNA is TGTGCCAGCAGTCTCACAGGGTATGGCTACATCTTC. It translates to CASSLTGYGYIF.

The genes are TRBV5-1 and TRBJ2-2; 7 positions agree with TRBD2. V lost 0 bases, J lost 6 bases, and 8 bases stayed unmatched. Germline V gene sequence: CDR1 SGHRS, CDR2 YFSETQ. CDR3 length: 16 residues. The CDR3 reads CASSLDIGRRPGELFF. The CDR3 DNA is TGCGCCAGCAGCTTGGACATCGGGAGGAGGCCCGGGGAGCTGTTTTTT.